Presented here are 21 T cell receptor beta chains from one specimen sequenced in a study of T-cell reconstitution after alpha-beta-depleted transplantation in children. This sample's TCRbeta library carried unique molecular identifier barcodes. TCRdb reanalysed the PCR reads using MiXCR and keeps one entry per CDR3 protein. This table holds about 540,000 distinct CDR3 sequences, 15% to 20% found once. The material was PBMCs from the stem cell graft donor, obtained from the stem cell graft. The receptors stem from a human donor who donated a stem cell graft to a child with acute lymphoblastic leukemia.

CDR3 region: CSAPGPFSYEQYF. In DNA, the CDR3 is TGCAGTGCTCCCGGACCCTTCTCCTACGAGCAGTACTTC. The V call is TRBV20-1, the J call TRBJ2-7; D gene ambiguous. Trimming shortened V by 5 bases and J by 0 bases, and 11 bases separated the two germline ends. Germline V gene data show CDR1 as DFQATT and CDR2 as SNEGSKA (reference sequence). CDR3 length: 13 residues.

This rearrangement joins TRBV20-1 to TRBJ2-1, with TRBD2 matching over 10 bases. Trimming removed 1 base from V and 9 bases from J; junction bases left unmatched: 9. Germline V gene lookup returns CDR1 DFQATT and CDR2 SNEGSKA (reference sequence). The CDR3 totals 15 residues. The CDR3 DNA reads as TGCAGTGCTAGAGTTCAAGCGGGAGGGCCAGGTGAGCAGTTCTTC. Translating gives CSARVQAGGPGEQFF.

The chain recombines TRBV10-3 with TRBJ2-7, with a possible D match to TRBD1 (6 bases). CDR3 length: 13 amino acids. The V and J ends lost 3 bases and 3 bases respectively, with 9 bases between them. Germline assignment: CDR1 ENHRY and CDR2 SYGVKD. The chain's CDR3 is CAISDPRGYEQYF. The DNA for the CDR3 is TGTGCCATCAGTGACCCCAGGGGCTACGAGCAGTACTTC.

The J gene is TRBJ2-7, the V gene TRBV7-9; TRBD2 matches at 8 bases. The germline CDR1 and CDR2 sequences are SEHNR and FQNEAQ (reference sequence). Trimming took 5 bases from V and 2 from J; bases not matched to a gene: 8. This CDR3 contains 15 residues. The DNA of the CDR3 is TGTGCCAGCAGCCCCCCAGAAGCGGGAGCCTACGAGCAGTACTTC. It translates to CASSPPEAGAYEQYF.

The table lists this clonotype with a few counts. V gene TRBV29-1 combines with J gene TRBJ2-7, with 9 bases fitting TRBD1. Germline V gives CDR1 SQVTM, CDR2 ANQGSEA. V gave up 7 bases and J gave up 0 bases; unmatched junction bases: 4. CDR3 size: 13 residues. CDR3 sequence (DNA): TGCAGCGCCGTACAGGGGGCCTCCTACGAGCAGTACTTC. Residues: CSAVQGASYEQYF.

The V gene is TRBV20-1, the J gene TRBJ1-2, with D possibly matching TRBD1 (5 bases). This CDR3 has 12 amino acids. The V gene lost 4 bases and the J gene lost 3 bases, with 9 bases spanning the gap. Germline values: CDR1 DFQATT, CDR2 SNEGSKA (reference sequence). In nucleotides, the CDR3 is TGCAGTGCTACCAGGGTGGACTATGGCTACACCTTC. Amino acids: CSATRVDYGYTF.

This clonotype came up a few times. The junction departs from germline at one end; a sequencing error may be responsible. The rearrangement joins TRBV6-1 to TRBJ2-1; weak D call: TRBD2 (5 bases). The CDR3 covers 13 residues. CDR1 and CDR2 (germline): MNHNS, SASEGT. CDR3 sequence reads: CASSESSPRNRLF. The CDR3 bases are TGTGCCAGCAGTGAGTCTAGCCCGAGAAATCGGCTCTTC.

This clonotype was observed a few times. This chain uses TRBV15 with TRBJ2-7, with D unresolved. The germline gives CDR1 LNHNV, CDR2 YYDKDF (reference sequence). CDR3 length: 14 residues. The V gene lost 5 bases and the J gene lost 2 bases, with 13 bases spanning the gap. Here the CDR3 DNA reads TGTGCCACCAGCCCTAAGACCGTTACCTACGAGCAGTACTTC. Residues: CATSPKTVTYEQYF.

This clonotype was detected only a few times. The V gene is TRBV29-1, the J gene TRBJ1-1, with D perhaps matching TRBD1 (5 bases). Germline V CDR1 and CDR2: SQVTM, ANQGSEA. V dropped 2 bases and J dropped 1 base, with 14 bases sitting between them. The CDR3 runs 15 residues. The DNA of the CDR3 is TGCAGCGTTGAACGCAGGGCTCAGGAGAACACTGAAGCTTTCTTT. Translated, it gives CSVERRAQENTEAFF.

CDR3 sequence (DNA): TGTGCCAGCCGCAGCCCCACAGATACGCAGTATTTT. Amino acids: CASRSPTDTQYF. The gene calls are TRBV10-3 and TRBJ2-3, with D uncertain. Per germline, CDR1 ENHRY and CDR2 SYGVKD. Between the trimmed V and J ends, which lost 10 bases and 2 bases, there was a span of 10 bases. The CDR3 has 12 amino acids.

V gene TRBV6-5 combines with J gene TRBJ2-7; TRBD1 is a possible D gene (6 bases). CDR3 length: 15 residues. Germline CDR1 and CDR2: MNHEY and SVGAGI. V gave up 0 bases and J gave up 6 bases, with 15 bases separating them. This chain's CDR3 is CASSYSAGASSEQYF. CDR3 nucleotides: TGTGCCAGCAGTTACTCGGCAGGGGCGTCGTCCGAGCAGTACTTC.

The chain recombines TRBV20-1 with TRBJ1-2, with 7 bases matching TRBD1. CDR1 is DFQATT, CDR2 SNEGSKA, per germline (reference sequence). The CDR3 loop spans 14 amino acids. V dropped 3 bases and J dropped 3; count of bases not matched to a gene: 7. CDR3 loop: CSASKGAIDYGYTF. The CDR3 nucleotides read TGCAGTGCTAGTAAGGGGGCAATAGACTATGGCTACACCTTC.

The gene calls are TRBV2 and TRBJ1-1; possible D gene TRBD1, 5 bases. This CDR3 is built from 11 residues. V was trimmed by 5 bases and J by 10 bases, leaving 11 bases between them. Per germline, CDR1 SNHLY and CDR2 FYNNEI. CDR3 amino acids: CASSSRQLAFF. For the CDR3, the DNA is TGTGCCAGCAGTTCTCGACAGTTAGCTTTCTTT.

The CDR3 spells CSARDHGETSYEQYF. CDR3 DNA sequence: TGCAGTGCTAGAGATCACGGGGAGACATCCTACGAGCAGTACTTC. The rearrangement uses TRBV20-1 and TRBJ2-7; D possibly corresponds to TRBD2 (5 bases). The CDR3 runs to 15 residues. From germline, CDR1 is DFQATT and CDR2 SNEGSKA (reference sequence). Trimming removed 0 bases at V and 1 base at J, with 13 bases between.

The rearrangement uses TRBV6-1 and TRBJ2-3; 8 bases are shared with TRBD1. V gave up 6 bases and J gave up 3 bases; unmatched junction bases: 8. Germline CDR1 and CDR2: MNHNS and SASEGT. The CDR3 totals 15 residues. CDR3 in amino acids: CASRAAGGWTDTQYF. The DNA for the CDR3 is TGTGCCAGCAGAGCGGCAGGGGGCTGGACAGATACGCAGTATTTT.

In its sample, this clonotype was seen a few times. The J gene is TRBJ2-1, the V gene TRBV27; 16 nucleotides match TRBD2. CDR3 length equals 19 residues. In germline, CDR1 is MNHEY, CDR2 SMNVEV (reference sequence). The ends lost 6 bases at V and 0 bases at J; junction bases unmatched: 8. This CDR3 is CASRLRGLAGGSSYNEQFF. The CDR3 bases are TGTGCCAGCAGGTTAAGGGGACTAGCGGGAGGGAGCTCCTACAATGAGCAGTTCTTC.

This rearrangement joins TRBV7-9 to TRBJ2-7, with no clear D. CDR3 length: 14 residues. V lost 4 bases and J lost 3, with 13 bases in between. In germline, CDR1 is SEHNR, CDR2 FQNEAQ (reference sequence). The CDR3 here is CASSSTALSYEQYF. The CDR3 nucleotides are TGTGCCAGCAGCTCAACCGCGTTAAGCTACGAGCAGTACTTC.

This clonotype was counted only a few times. The V gene is TRBV6-1, the J gene TRBJ1-4; no clear D. The CDR3 length is 14 residues. Trimming left V 6 bases short and J 8 bases short, with 16 bases between. Germline V gives CDR1 MNHNS, CDR2 SASEGT. CDR3 residues: CASSRLRAGEKLFF. CDR3 bases: TGTGCCAGCAGCCGCCTGAGGGCGGGAGAAAAACTGTTTTTT.

This clonotype was counted a few times. The V and J genes are TRBV20-1 and TRBJ2-2; no reliable D call. Germline-derived CDR1 and CDR2 are DFQATT and SNEGSKA (reference sequence). The V end was cut by 5 bases, the J end by 5 bases, with 9 bases between. This CDR3 contains 12 residues. The CDR3 nucleotides are TGCAGTGCTGAACCTGGAACCGGGGAGCTGTTTTTT. The encoded protein is CSAEPGTGELFF.

This chain links TRBV16 with TRBJ1-2; no firm D call. Trimming removed 0 bases from V and 2 bases from J, with 10 bases in between. The germline gives CDR1 KGHSY, CDR2 FQNENV. This CDR3 is 15 amino acids long. The CDR3 sequence is CASSQSRAPNYGYTF. The CDR3 coding sequence is TGTGCCAGCAGCCAATCACGAGCACCAAACTATGGCTACACCTTC.

This chain links TRBV4-1 with TRBJ1-5; no clear D gene. Germline CDR1 MGHRA, CDR2 YSYEKL. The CDR3 runs to 14 residues. V shed 3 bases and J shed 3 bases, with 9 bases lying between them. CDR3 loop: CASSQADSNQPQHF. The DNA of the CDR3 is TGCGCCAGCAGCCAGGCCGATTCCAATCAGCCCCAGCATTTT.